The 4 T cell receptor beta chains listed next were all sequenced from one sample in a study of T cell responses to AZD1222 COVID-19 vaccine. Using immunoSEQ multiplex PCR, the repertoire was profiled, and TCRdb retains in-frame clones only, with some absent. The sample holds roughly 180,000 clones, 90% to 95% seen once. This specimen consisted of peripheral blood, obtained on day 0 of AZD1222 vaccination. Receptors originate from an adult in good health.

V gene TRBV30 combines with J gene TRBJ2-1; D might be TRBD1 (6 bases). The V and J ends lost 7 bases and 4 bases respectively, with 11 bases between them. This CDR3 region has 12 residues. CDR1 is GTSNPN, CDR2 SVGIG, per germline (reference sequence). Here the CDR3 DNA reads TGTGCCTCCCAGACAGGATACAATGAGCAGTTCTTC. It yields the protein CASQTGYNEQFF.

The rearrangement uses TRBV10-3 and TRBJ1-1; tentatively, D is TRBD1 (6 bases). The CDR3 sequence is 14 residues long. Per germline, CDR1 ENHRY and CDR2 SYGVKD. V lost 4 bases, J lost 2 bases, and 11 bases lay in between. This CDR3 is CAISGQGSNTEAFF. Written as DNA, the CDR3 is TGTGCCATCAGTGGCCAGGGGTCTAACACTGAAGCTTTCTTT.

Concerning this clone: An end of the junction differs from the germline gene, which may be a read error. This chain links TRBV4-2 with TRBJ1-1, with 8 bases identical to TRBD1. The CDR3 contains 14 residues. Germline CDR1 and CDR2: LGHNA and YNFKEQ. The CDR3 DNA reads as TGTGCCAGCAGCCCGGACAGGGTGAACTCTGAAGCTTTCTTT. Translated: CASSPDRVNSEAFF.

The chain combines TRBV27 with TRBJ2-7; TRBD2 aligns across 13 bases. J lost 6 bases, V lost 5 bases, and 10 bases had no gene match. The V gene's germline CDR1 is MNHEY and CDR2 SMNVEV (reference sequence). The CDR3 has 16 residues. The CDR3 bases are TGTGCCAGCAGTCCACCGACTAGCGGGAGGATGGGCGAGCAGTACTTC. Protein sequence: CASSPPTSGRMGEQYF.